This is a list of T cell receptor beta chains from one sample in a study of shared clonotypes between healthy human individuals. Method: immunoSEQ multiplex PCR; TCRdb's copy keeps in-frame clones and lacks some. The profile shows over 95,000 clones, approximately 44% of them singletons. The specimen was PBMCs. The receptors were gathered from a middle-aged woman in good health. Some clones in this sample may be carry-over from other donors' samples. The conserved cysteine and the conserved F or W are not part of the CDR3 here. The order of the fields is J gene, V gene, CDR3 protein.

TRBJ2-5	TRBV18	ASSRLDRGHEQY
TRBJ1-4	TRBV19	ASSISGGTNEKLF
TRBJ1-2	TRBV19	ASSLVLGSYT
TRBJ2-3	TRBV18	ASSRVTTLHTDTQY
TRBJ1-2	TRBV6-5	ASRTTLQGNYGYT
TRBJ1-1	TRBV5-6	ASSLGTGANTEAF
TRBJ2-3	TRBV27	ASSLGPDTQY
TRBJ2-7	TRBV25-1	ASSVEGETASSYEQY
TRBJ2-5	TRBV5-4	ASSPDFQETQY
TRBJ2-7	TRBV6-6	ASSDVYEQY
TRBJ2-1	TRBV5-1	ASSLLTTGGNEQF
TRBJ1-1	TRBV18	ASSPGTELNTEAF
TRBJ2-7	TRBV7-6	ASSSGLNYEQY
TRBJ1-4	TRBV28	ASSLNEKLF
TRBJ1-5	TRBV10-3	AIGGTGNQPQH
TRBJ1-1	TRBV18	ASSPRRDTRANTEAF
TRBJ2-1	TRBV30	AWSVLAGREQF
TRBJ1-5	TRBV28	ASSWRNQPQH
TRBJ2-1	TRBV28	ASSPGWGPYNEQF
TRBJ1-2	TRBV6-6	ASSYGSRSYGYT
TRBJ1-5	TRBV30	AWSAGQSNQPQH
TRBJ2-7	TRBV15	ATSRASYYEQY
TRBJ2-5	TRBV5-1	ASSAGLAGGPNQETQY
TRBJ2-7	TRBV29-1	SVGQTYEQY